Following are 20 T cell receptor beta chains from one sample sequenced in a study of T cell therapy after organ transplantation. These receptors are not linked to any known antigen. Time point of the sample: 20-29 weeks after completion of therapy. TCRdb's copy holds only in-frame clones and misses some; the assay was immunoSEQ multiplex PCR. The sample yields about 20,000 clones, over 80% seen once. The sample in question was CD8+ T cells from blood, obtained after autologous CMV-specific T cell therapy. The receptors were sampled from a human patient who had received a solid organ transplant and had CMV disease. The graft donor may be the source of some T cells.

The chain uses TRBV4-3 and TRBJ1-4; the D is unclear. Between the trimmed V and J ends, which lost 1 base and 4 bases, there was a span of 13 bases. This CDR3 comprises 16 residues. Germline V gene lookup returns CDR1 LGHNA and CDR2 YSLEER. The CDR3 region has the DNA TGCGCCAGCAGCCAAGGAGCCCATAACAATAATGAAAAACTGTTTTTT. Its translation: CASSQGAHNNNEKLFF.

This chain connects TRBV4-1 to TRBJ2-1; 9 bases align to TRBD1. The ends lost 0 bases at V and 2 bases at J; junction bases unmatched: 5. Germline CDR1 reads MGHRA; CDR2 reads YSYEKL. This CDR3 spans 17 amino acids. CDR3 residues: CASSQDQGTGPYNEQFF. The CDR3 coding sequence is TGCGCCAGCAGCCAAGACCAAGGGACAGGGCCCTACAATGAGCAGTTCTTC.

The genes are TRBV6-1 and TRBJ1-4; 8 bases fit TRBD1. Losses at the gene ends were 1 base for V and 4 bases for J; bases not matched to a gene: 2. CDR1 MNHNS and CDR2 SASEGT come from the germline V gene. The CDR3 totals 15 residues. The CDR3: CASSEGQGNNEKLFF. CDR3 sequence (DNA): TGTGCCAGCAGTGAAGGACAGGGGAATAATGAAAAACTGTTTTTT.

This chain uses TRBV5-6 with TRBJ2-2; D is undetermined. V lost 0 bases to trimming and J lost 6 bases, with 6 bases between them. The CDR3 is made up of 13 amino acids. Germline V gives CDR1 SGHDT, CDR2 YYEEEE. The CDR3 region has the DNA TGTGCCAGCAGCTTGGGGGAATCCGGGGAGCTGTTTTTT. It translates to CASSLGESGELFF.

This chain links TRBV30 with TRBJ1-2; D uncertain. The length of the CDR3 is 13 residues. In germline, CDR1 is GTSNPN, CDR2 SVGIG (reference sequence). Trimming left V 0 bases short and J 4 bases short, with 9 bases between. CDR3 sequence reads: CAWSVSEAYGYTF. The CDR3 region has the DNA TGTGCCTGGAGTGTTTCAGAGGCCTATGGCTACACCTTC.

The chain carries TRBV2 and TRBJ1-3; D is unresolved. This CDR3 spans 15 amino acids. Germline V lookup: CDR1 SNHLY, CDR2 FYNNEI. Trimming stripped 2 bases from V and 4 bases from J, with 12 bases between. In DNA, the CDR3 is TGTGCCAGCAGTGAATCGTCCTTGGGGGGAAACACCATATATTTT. Amino acid sequence: CASSESSLGGNTIYF.

This clone was seen a few times. This chain uses TRBV5-6 with TRBJ2-7; D is uncertain. V lost 1 base and J lost 0, with 2 bases in between. The CDR3 is 12 residues long. Germline V gives CDR1 SGHDT, CDR2 YYEEEE. CDR3 sequence: CASSLTSYEQYF. The CDR3 DNA sequence: TGTGCCAGCAGCTTGACCTCCTACGAGCAGTACTTC.

The rearrangement links TRBV30 to TRBJ2-7, with D possibly matching TRBD2 (6 bases). The CDR3 spans 18 residues. Germline V gives CDR1 GTSNPN, CDR2 SVGIG (reference sequence). The germline V and J ends were trimmed by 0 bases and 3 bases, with 24 bases remaining between them. CDR3 sequence reads: CAWSVRYLFPGGLYEQYF. For the CDR3, the DNA is TGTGCCTGGAGTGTACGGTATTTGTTTCCTGGGGGACTCTACGAGCAGTACTTC.

This clone was counted once. This chain connects TRBV7-3 to TRBJ2-1; D tentatively fits TRBD1 or TRBD2 (5 bases each). This CDR3 contains 13 residues. V lost 4 bases, J lost 7 bases, and 11 bases lay in between. Per the germline V gene, CDR1 is SGHTA and CDR2 is FQGTGA. CDR3 loop: CASSSTWGNEQFF. The CDR3 nucleotides are TGTGCCAGCAGCTCCACGTGGGGGAATGAGCAGTTCTTC.

CDR3 DNA sequence: TGTGCCAGCAGTGAAGGAAGGACAGGGAGCTATGGCTACACCTTC. It codes for CASSEGRTGSYGYTF. The rearrangement uses TRBV6-1 and TRBJ1-2; 8 bases fit TRBD1. The length of the CDR3 is 15 residues. In germline, CDR1 is MNHNS, CDR2 SASEGT. J lost 4 bases, V lost 1 base, and 5 bases had no gene match.

The rearrangement joins TRBV28 to TRBJ2-1; 8 positions match TRBD2. The CDR3 covers 15 residues. With 6 bases clipped from V and 4 bases from J, the junction kept 8 bases outside the gene matches. In germline, CDR1 is MDHEN, CDR2 SYDVKM. CDR3 amino acids: CASRLKAGEYNEQFF. CDR3 DNA: TGTGCCAGCAGACTGAAAGCGGGAGAGTACAATGAGCAGTTCTTC.

This clone was detected once. J is TRBJ1-1 and V is TRBV9; D is unclear. Germline values: CDR1 SGDLS, CDR2 YYNGEE. With 4 bases removed from V and 0 bases from J, the gap between germline ends came to 13 bases. This CDR3 region has 15 residues. The CDR3 region has the DNA TGTGCCAGCAGCTTAAGGGCCATTTTGAACACTGAAGCTTTCTTT. Protein product: CASSLRAILNTEAFF.

The rearrangement links TRBV6-4 to TRBJ2-3; D gene unclear. Germline assignment: CDR1 MRHNA and CDR2 SNTAGT. The V and J ends lost 6 bases and 3 bases respectively, with 10 bases between them. This CDR3 spans 13 amino acids. The CDR3 DNA reads TGTGCCAGCAGCAAGACTGAGACAGATACGCAGTATTTT. It yields the protein CASSKTETDTQYF.

The chain recombines TRBV7-3 with TRBJ1-1; D gene uncertain. CDR3 length equals 13 residues. Trimming took 2 bases from V and 4 from J, leaving 8 bases between them. Germline V gene lookup returns CDR1 SGHTA and CDR2 FQGTGA. CDR3 nucleotides: TGTGCCAGCAGCTTAGGAGGGCCCACTGAAGCTTTCTTT. The encoded protein is CASSLGGPTEAFF.

Sample share makes this clone medium-sized (0.01 to 0.1%). This chain joins TRBV6-5 and TRBJ1-5; D is unclear. V was cut by 0 bases and J by 4 bases, with 13 bases left in between. Germline CDR1 is MNHEY and CDR2 is SVGAGI. The length of the CDR3 is 16 residues. CDR3 protein: CASSYSVSGLNQPQHF. In DNA, the CDR3 is TGTGCCAGCAGTTACTCGGTCAGTGGGTTGAATCAGCCCCAGCATTTT.

J is TRBJ1-1 and V is TRBV6-6, with D hard to call. Deletions cut 4 bases from V and 1 base from J, with 10 bases between. Looked up from germline, CDR1 is MNHNY and CDR2 is SVGAGI (reference sequence). The CDR3 totals 14 residues. The CDR3 sequence is CASSWVGENTEAFF. The CDR3 bases are TGTGCCAGCAGTTGGGTCGGAGAGAACACTGAAGCTTTCTTT.

CDR3 coding DNA: TGTGCCAGCAGCCCCAGGGGTTACTACACCGGGGAGCTGTTTTTT. Translating gives CASSPRGYYTGELFF. This chain connects TRBV14 to TRBJ2-2; the D gene is possibly TRBD1 (6 bases). This CDR3 has 15 residues. With 4 bases removed from V and 3 bases from J, the gap between germline ends came to 12 bases. Germline CDR1 and CDR2: SGHDN and FVKESK.

V gene TRBV19 combines with J gene TRBJ2-1; D is uncertain. Germline loops: CDR1 LNHDA, CDR2 SQIVND (reference sequence). The CDR3 runs 13 residues. The germline V and J ends were trimmed by 5 bases and 1 base, with 6 bases remaining between them. CDR3 sequence (DNA): TGTGCCAGTAGTCCCACGTCCTACAATGAGCAGTTCTTC. Its translation is CASSPTSYNEQFF.

The chain couples TRBV4-1 to TRBJ2-5, with D possibly being TRBD1 (6 bases). Looked up from germline, CDR1 is MGHRA and CDR2 is YSYEKL. This CDR3 has 14 residues. The V and J ends lost 2 bases and 4 bases respectively, with 11 bases between them. For the CDR3, the DNA is TGCGCCAGCAGCCAAAGACCGACAGGAGAGACCCAGTACTTC. It specifies CASSQRPTGETQYF.

This chain joins TRBV4-1 and TRBJ1-1; D not certain. V lost 1 base and J 0 bases, leaving 9 bases between the germline ends. The CDR3 totals 15 residues. Germline values: CDR1 MGHRA, CDR2 YSYEKL. CDR3 sequence (DNA): TGCGCCAGCAGCCAAGCCCCGGGAATGAACACTGAAGCTTTCTTT. This codes for CASSQAPGMNTEAFF.